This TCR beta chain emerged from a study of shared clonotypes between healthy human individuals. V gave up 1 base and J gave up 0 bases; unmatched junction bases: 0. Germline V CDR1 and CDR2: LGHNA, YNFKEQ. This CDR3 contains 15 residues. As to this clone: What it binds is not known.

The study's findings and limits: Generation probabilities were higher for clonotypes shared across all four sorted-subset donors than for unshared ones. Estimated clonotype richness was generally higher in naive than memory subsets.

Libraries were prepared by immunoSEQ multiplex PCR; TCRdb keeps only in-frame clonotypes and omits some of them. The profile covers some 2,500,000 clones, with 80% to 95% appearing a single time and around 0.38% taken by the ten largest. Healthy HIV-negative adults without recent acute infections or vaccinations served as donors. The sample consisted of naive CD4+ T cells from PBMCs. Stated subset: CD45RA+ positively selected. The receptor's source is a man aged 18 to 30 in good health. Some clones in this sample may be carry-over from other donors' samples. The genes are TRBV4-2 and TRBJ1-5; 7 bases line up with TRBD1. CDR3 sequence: CASSQAGGSNQPQHF. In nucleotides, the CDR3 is TGTGCCAGCAGCCAAGCAGGGGGTAGCAATCAGCCCCAGCATTTT.